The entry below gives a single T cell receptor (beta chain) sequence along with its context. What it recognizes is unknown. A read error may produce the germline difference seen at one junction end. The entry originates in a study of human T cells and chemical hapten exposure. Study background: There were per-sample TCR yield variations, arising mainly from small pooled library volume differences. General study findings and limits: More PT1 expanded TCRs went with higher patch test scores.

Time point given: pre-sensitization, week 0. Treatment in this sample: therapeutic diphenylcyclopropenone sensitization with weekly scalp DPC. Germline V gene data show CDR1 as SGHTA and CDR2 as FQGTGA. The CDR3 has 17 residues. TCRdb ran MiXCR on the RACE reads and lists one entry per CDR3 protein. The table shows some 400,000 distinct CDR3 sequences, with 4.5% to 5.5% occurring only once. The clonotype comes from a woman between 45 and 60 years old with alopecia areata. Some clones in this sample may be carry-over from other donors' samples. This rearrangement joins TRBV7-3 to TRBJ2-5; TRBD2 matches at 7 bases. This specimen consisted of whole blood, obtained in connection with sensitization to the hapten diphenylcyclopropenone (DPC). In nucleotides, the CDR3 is TGTGCCGGCAGCTTAACTGCGCGGGGGACCACTCAAGAGACCCAGTACTTC. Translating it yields CAGSLTARGTTQETQYF.